This TCR beta chain is from a study of cytomegalovirus exposure and HLA in healthy donors. Findings of the study overall: When a later analysis compared HLA-associated TCR beta chains with equally common others, the HLA-associated chains turned out to be more clonally expanded and to have lower generation probabilities.

The V segment lost 4 bases and the J segment 3 bases; nucleotides outside the gene matches: 8. The CDR3 runs to 15 residues. Germline loops: CDR1 SNHLY, CDR2 FYNNEI. A multiplex PCR was run with 60 Vbeta primers and 13 Jbeta primers. Here immunoSEQ multiplex PCR was the method, and the copy in TCRdb shows in-frame clones only, minus some. The data show about 120,000 clones, approximately 79% seen once. Turning to this clone: The antigen is not known.

The sequence came from a man aged 25 to 40 in good health and CMV-seronegative. The V and J genes are TRBV2 and TRBJ2-7; 8 bases fit TRBD1. The material sequenced was PBMCs. The CDR3 protein is CASSARGTGYYEQYF. Here the CDR3 DNA reads TGTGCCAGCAGTGCCCGAGGGACAGGCTACTACGAGCAGTACTTC.